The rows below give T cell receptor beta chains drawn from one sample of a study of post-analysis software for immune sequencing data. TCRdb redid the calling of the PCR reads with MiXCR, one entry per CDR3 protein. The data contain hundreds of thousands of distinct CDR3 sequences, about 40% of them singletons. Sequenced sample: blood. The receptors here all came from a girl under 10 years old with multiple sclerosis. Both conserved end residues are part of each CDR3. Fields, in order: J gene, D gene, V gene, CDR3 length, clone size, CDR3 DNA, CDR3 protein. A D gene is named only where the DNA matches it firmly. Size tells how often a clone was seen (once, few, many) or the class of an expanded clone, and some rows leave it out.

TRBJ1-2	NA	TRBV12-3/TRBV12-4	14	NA	TGTGCCAGCAGCCCCGACGGCCTCGCCTATGGCTACACCTTC	CASSPDGLAYGYTF
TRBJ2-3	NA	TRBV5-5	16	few	TGTGCCAGCAGGTTGCCGCTCCGGGACAGCACAGATACGCAGTATTTT	CASRLPLRDSTDTQYF
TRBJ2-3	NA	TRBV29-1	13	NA	TGCAGCGTCGAGACAGCTAGCACAGATACGCAGTATTTT	CSVETASTDTQYF
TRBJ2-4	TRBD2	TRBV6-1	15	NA	TGTGCCAGCTGCCACCGGATCACAGCGGGACCCCTTCAGTACTTC	CASCHRITAGPLQYF
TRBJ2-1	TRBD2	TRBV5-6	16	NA	TGTGCCAGCAGCTTGCTAGCGGACGTCTCCTACAATGAGCAGTTCTTC	CASSLLADVSYNEQFF
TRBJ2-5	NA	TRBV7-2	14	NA	TGTGCCAGCAGCCCCAGACAGGGCGGGGAGACCCAGGACTTC	CASSPRQGGETQDF
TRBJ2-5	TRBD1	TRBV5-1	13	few	TGCGCCAGCAGCAATGACAGGGCGGAGACCCAGTACTTC	CASSNDRAETQYF
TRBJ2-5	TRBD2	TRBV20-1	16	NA	TGCAGTGCTAGAGGACTAGCGGGGGCCCTACAAGAGGCCCAGTACTTC	CSARGLAGALQEAQYF
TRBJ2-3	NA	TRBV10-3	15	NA	TGTGCCATCAGTGAGTCGGGGGGTAGCACAGATACGCAGTATTTT	CAISESGGSTDTQYF
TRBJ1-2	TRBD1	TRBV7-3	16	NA	TGTGCCAGCAGCTTCCCGTGGCGGACAGGTCACTATGGCTACACCTTC	CASSFPWRTGHYGYTF
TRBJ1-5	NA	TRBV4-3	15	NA	TGCGCCAGCAGCCAAGATTGGTCAGGGAATCAGCCCCAGCATTTT	CASSQDWSGNQPQHF
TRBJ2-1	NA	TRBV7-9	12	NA	TGTGCCAGCAGCTTGGCAGCGATTGAGCAGTTCTTC	CASSLAAIEQFF
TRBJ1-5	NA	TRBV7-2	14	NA	TGTGCCAGCAGCTCACCGGACATGTATCAGCCCCAGCATTTT	CASSSPDMYQPQHF
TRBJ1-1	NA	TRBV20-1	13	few	TGCAGTGCTAGAGGTACAGTGAACACTGAAGCTTTCTTT	CSARGTVNTEAFF
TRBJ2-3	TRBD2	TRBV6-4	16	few	TGTGCCAGCAGTGACCGCGGGACTAGCGGGGCGGATACGCAGTATTTT	CASSDRGTSGADTQYF
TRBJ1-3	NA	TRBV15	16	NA	TGTGCCACCAGCAGCCGGGACGAGTGGTTTGGAAACACCATATATTTT	CATSSRDEWFGNTIYF
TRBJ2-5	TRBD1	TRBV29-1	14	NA	TGCAGCGTTGAGGGTGTGACGGGACAGAGGGAGCAGTACTTC	CSVEGVTGQREQYF
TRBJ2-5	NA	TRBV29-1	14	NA	TGCAGCGTTGAAGATGGCAGCGTTCAAGAGACCCAGTACTTC	CSVEDGSVQETQYF
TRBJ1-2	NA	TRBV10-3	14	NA	TGTGCCATCAGTGGGGGAGAGGGGAGCGGTGGCTACACCTTC	CAISGGEGSGGYTF
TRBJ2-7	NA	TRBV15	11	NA	TGTGCCACCAGAGGAGGCGGCGAGCAGTACTTC	CATRGGGEQYF
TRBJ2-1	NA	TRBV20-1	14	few	TGCAGTGCCCCCACCAGGGTTTCTCACAATGAGCAGTTCTTC	CSAPTRVSHNEQFF
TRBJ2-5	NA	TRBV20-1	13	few	TGCACAATATTGGGCGGGTCAAAAGAGACCCAGTACTTC	CTILGGSKETQYF
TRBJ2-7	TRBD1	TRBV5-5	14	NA	TGTGCCAGCATTCGGGACAGGGGTAGCTACGAGCAGTACTTC	CASIRDRGSYEQYF
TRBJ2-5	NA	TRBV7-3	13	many	TGTGCCAGCAGCTCCACAGGACAAGAGACCCAGTACTTC	CASSSTGQETQYF
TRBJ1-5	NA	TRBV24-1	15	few	TGTGCCACCAGTGCCGCCTCAGGTTCCAATCAGCCCCAGCATTTT	CATSAASGSNQPQHF
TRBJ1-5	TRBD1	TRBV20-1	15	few	TGCAGTGCAGCCGGGACAGGGTTCCGCAATCAGCCCCAGCATTTT	CSAAGTGFRNQPQHF
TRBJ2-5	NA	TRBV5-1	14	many	TGTGCCAGCAGCTTAGGTCGGTTCCAAGAGACCCAGTACTTC	CASSLGRFQETQYF
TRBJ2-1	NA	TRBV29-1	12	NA	TGCAGCGGTGTGAAGTGGGAAGATGAGCAGTTCTTC	CSGVKWEDEQFF
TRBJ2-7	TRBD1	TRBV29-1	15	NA	TGCAGCACATCCGGGACAGGGGGCGCAAGCTACGAGCAGTACTTC	CSTSGTGGASYEQYF